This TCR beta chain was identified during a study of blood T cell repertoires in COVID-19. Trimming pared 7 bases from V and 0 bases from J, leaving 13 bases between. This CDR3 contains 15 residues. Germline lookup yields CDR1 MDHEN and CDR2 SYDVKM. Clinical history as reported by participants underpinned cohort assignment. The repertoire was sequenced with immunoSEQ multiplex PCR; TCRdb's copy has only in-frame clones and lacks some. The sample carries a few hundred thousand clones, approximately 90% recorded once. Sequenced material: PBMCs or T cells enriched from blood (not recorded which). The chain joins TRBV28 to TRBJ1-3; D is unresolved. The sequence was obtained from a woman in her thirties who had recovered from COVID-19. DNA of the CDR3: TGTGCCAGCACCAAGACTTCTAGCTCTGGAAACACCATATATTTT. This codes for CASTKTSSSGNTIYF.